This record concerns one TCR beta chain sequence. Only in-frame clones appear in the TCRdb table, and some are missing; sequencing was by immunoSEQ multiplex PCR. The sample carries 15,000 to 20,000 clones, about four fifths recorded once. The data originate from a study of ipilimumab plus nivolumab after autologous stem cell transplantation. The CDR3 contains 14 residues. Germline values: CDR1 SGHRS, CDR2 YFSETQ. V gave up 2 bases and J gave up 2 bases; unmatched junction bases: 1. The V and J genes are TRBV5-1 and TRBJ1-2, with 9 bases fitting TRBD1. This TCR was recovered from a male donor with diffuse large B-cell lymphoma. Source: PBMCs, taken in a trial of ipilimumab plus nivolumab as post-transplant consolidation. The CDR3 is CASSLGTGNYGYTF. CDR3 in DNA: TGCGCCAGCAGCTTAGGGACAGGGAACTATGGCTACACCTTC.